These T cell receptor beta chains were read from a single sample in a study of T cell repertoires in cytomegalovirus infection. TCRdb independently ran MiXCR on the reads; one entry per CDR3 protein. The sample records tens of thousands of distinct CDR3 sequences, 3% to 4% being singletons. The source material was PBMCs. The receptors come from a human donor in good health (CMV status not recorded). Some clones in this sample may be carry-over from other donors' samples. CDR3s include the opening cysteine and the closing phenylalanine or tryptophan. A D gene is named only where the DNA matches it firmly. Size tells how often a clone was seen (once, few, many) or the class of an expanded clone, and some rows leave it out.

cdr3_aa	cdr3_nt	d_call	v_call	j_call	clone_size
CSAMTGGGNIQYF	TGCAGTGCAATGACAGGGGGAGGAAACATTCAGTACTTC	TRBD1	TRBV20-1	TRBJ2-4	few
CASSLVSGGAYNEQFF	TGTGCCAGCAGCTTAGTATCCGGGGGCGCCTACAATGAGCAGTTCTTC	-	TRBV7-2	TRBJ2-1	many
CASSLPESTSSYEQYF	TGTGCCAGCAGTTTGCCTGAGAGCACTAGCTCCTACGAGCAGTACTTC	-	TRBV28	TRBJ2-7	many
CASSPHFAGELFF	TGTGCCAGCAGCCCCCATTTCGCCGGGGAGCTGTTTTTT	-	TRBV5-5	TRBJ2-2	many
CASSIGQNNEQFF	TGTGCCAGTAGTATCGGCCAGAACAATGAGCAGTTCTTC	-	TRBV19	TRBJ2-1	many
CASSRGAQPQHF	TGTGCCAGCAGTCGGGGGGCGCAGCCCCAGCATTTT	-	TRBV7-2	TRBJ1-5	many
CASSFDSRYGYTF	TGTGCCAGCAGCTTTGACAGCCGCTATGGCTACACCTTC	-	TRBV7-2	TRBJ1-2	many
CASSLIRTGESTDTQYF	TGTGCCAGCAGCTTGATCCGGACAGGGGAGAGCACAGATACGCAGTATTTT	TRBD1	TRBV7-3	TRBJ2-3	many
CASGQAVRHEQYF	TGTGCCTCGGGACAGGCGGTTCGACACGAGCAGTACTTC	TRBD1	TRBV10-3	TRBJ2-7	-
CASSLGFSEAFF	TGTGCCAGCAGCTTAGGGTTTTCTGAAGCTTTCTTT	-	TRBV7-2	TRBJ1-1	many
CASSPQAGDTEAFF	TGTGCCAGCTCACCCCAAGCTGGGGACACTGAAGCTTTCTTT	-	TRBV18	TRBJ1-1	many
CSARDLLAAPDTQYF	TGCAGTGCTAGAGATCTCCTAGCGGCCCCAGATACGCAGTATTTT	TRBD2	TRBV20-1	TRBJ2-3	many
CATSRAIGPTTIGNTIYF	TGTGCCACCAGCAGAGCGATTGGACCGACCACCATTGGAAACACCATATATTTT	-	TRBV15	TRBJ1-3	many
CATARGGQETQYF	TGTGCCACGGCCCGAGGGGGGCAAGAGACCCAGTACTTC	-	TRBV28	TRBJ2-5	many
CSALASGRETQYF	TGCAGTGCTTTGGCTAGCGGGAGAGAGACCCAGTACTTC	TRBD2	TRBV20-1	TRBJ2-5	many
CASRLAGGRNEQYF	TGTGCCAGCAGGTTAGCGGGGGGGCGTAACGAGCAGTACTTC	TRBD2	TRBV7-6	TRBJ2-7	many
CSARSPGQAPYEQYF	TGCAGTGCTAGGTCACCGGGACAGGCCCCCTACGAGCAGTACTTC	TRBD1	TRBV20-1	TRBJ2-7	few
CASSLRGPNINSPLHF	TGTGCCAGCAGCTTAAGGGGACCCAACATAAATTCACCCCTCCACTTT	-	TRBV7-2	TRBJ1-6	many
CASSSRQVGELFF	TGTGCCAGCAGCTCCCGCCAGGTTGGGGAGCTGTTTTTT	-	TRBV11-3	TRBJ2-2	many
CASSLAGRGAGEKLFF	TGTGCCAGCAGCTTAGCGGGGAGGGGGGCCGGAGAAAAACTGTTTTTT	-	TRBV7-2	TRBJ1-4	many
CASSPPGQQETQYF	TGTGCCAGCAGCCCACCGGGACAGCAAGAGACCCAGTACTTC	TRBD1	TRBV5-5	TRBJ2-5	few
CASSLYGKSYEQYF	TGTGCCAGCAGCTTATACGGGAAAAGCTACGAGCAGTACTTC	-	TRBV7-2	TRBJ2-7	many
CASSQQGDTQYF	TGTGCCAGCAGCCAACAGGGAGATACGCAGTATTTT	-	TRBV7-2	TRBJ2-3	many
CASSLKSWSGETQYF	TGTGCCAGCAGCTTAAAATCTTGGTCAGGGGAGACCCAGTACTTC	-	TRBV7-2	TRBJ2-5	many
CASSELGEQYF	TGCGCCAGCAGTGAGTTAGGCGAGCAGTACTTC	-	TRBV5-1	TRBJ2-7	many
CSARDRPGRTEAFF	TGCAGTGCTAGAGATCGTCCAGGGAGGACTGAAGCTTTCTTT	-	TRBV20-1	TRBJ1-1	-
CASSVRGNNEKLFF	TGTGCCAGCAGTGTGCGGGGAAATAATGAAAAACTGTTTTTT	-	TRBV6-1	TRBJ1-4	many
CASSQPGQNGEQFF	TGTGCCAGCAGCCAACCGGGACAAAACGGTGAGCAGTTCTTC	-	TRBV7-6	TRBJ2-1	many
CASSFGLDGEQFF	TGTGCCAGCAGCTTCGGACTAGACGGTGAGCAGTTCTTC	TRBD2	TRBV7-2	TRBJ2-1	many
CATTENHTGELFF	TGTGCCACGACAGAGAACCACACCGGGGAGCTGTTTTTT	-	TRBV2	TRBJ2-2	-
CASSFGDGRYEQYF	TGTGCCAGCAGTTTCGGGGACGGGCGGTACGAGCAGTACTTC	-	TRBV6-6	TRBJ2-7	many
CASRGTDSGNTIYF	TGTGCCAGCAGGGGAACAGACTCTGGAAACACCATATATTTT	-	TRBV6-1	TRBJ1-3	many
CASSVDYEQYF	TGTGCCAGCAGTGTAGACTACGAGCAGTACTTC	-	TRBV25-1	TRBJ2-7	many
CASSLAAGANEQFF	TGTGCCAGCAGCTTAGCAGCGGGGGCCAATGAGCAGTTCTTC	TRBD2	TRBV7-2	TRBJ2-1	many
CAWSRVGGASQGREQYF	TGTGCCTGGAGTCGGGTCGGGGGGGCTTCACAAGGTCGGGAGCAGTACTTC	TRBD2	TRBV30	TRBJ2-7	many
CASISPGSGNEQYF	TGTGCCAGCATAAGTCCGGGATCCGGAAACGAGCAGTACTTC	-	TRBV28	TRBJ2-7	many
CASIPSGTGELFF	TGTGCCAGCATACCTAGCGGCACCGGGGAGCTGTTTTTT	TRBD2	TRBV7-2	TRBJ2-2	many
CASSLTAGSSPLHF	TGTGCCAGCAGCTTAACAGCGGGGAGTTCACCCCTCCACTTT	-	TRBV7-2	TRBJ1-6	many
CASSLEGGQNYEQYF	TGTGCCAGCAGCTTAGAGGGGGGACAGAACTACGAGCAGTACTTC	-	TRBV7-4	TRBJ2-7	many
CASSQAQGATNEKLFF	TGTGCCAGCAGCCAAGCACAGGGGGCAACTAATGAAAAACTGTTTTTT	TRBD1	TRBV4-2	TRBJ1-4	many
CASSSTSGRVSETQYF	TGTGCCAGCAGCTCGACTAGCGGGAGGGTGTCAGAGACCCAGTACTTC	TRBD2	TRBV7-2	TRBJ2-5	many
CASSQGGTGKGSFF	TGCGCCAGCAGCCAAGGAGGGACAGGGAAGGGATCTTTCTTT	TRBD1	TRBV4-3	TRBJ1-1	many
CASSEALGRGIDQPQHF	TGTGCCAGCAGTGAAGCGCTCGGCAGGGGGATTGATCAGCCCCAGCATTTT	TRBD1	TRBV2	TRBJ1-5	many
CASSLGSAGGTGELFF	TGTGCCAGCAGCTTAGGTTCCGCGGGAGGTACCGGGGAGCTGTTTTTT	TRBD2	TRBV7-8	TRBJ2-2	many
CASSPRGEKLFF	TGTGCCAGCAGCCCGCGGGGGGAAAAACTGTTTTTT	-	TRBV7-2	TRBJ1-4	few
CASSYSSSGSPNEQFF	TGTGCCAGCAGTTACTCGTCTAGCGGGAGCCCCAATGAGCAGTTCTTC	TRBD2	TRBV6-2/TRBV6-3	TRBJ2-1	many
CASSPTTSYNEQFF	TGTGCCAGCAGCCCCACGACTAGCTACAATGAGCAGTTCTTC	-	TRBV7-9	TRBJ2-1	many
CASSEGTGMRETQYF	TGTGCCAGCAGCGAGGGGACAGGGATGCGGGAGACCCAGTACTTC	TRBD1	TRBV28	TRBJ2-5	many
CASSFLAQETQYF	TGTGCCAGCAGCTTCCTGGCCCAAGAGACCCAGTACTTC	-	TRBV7-2	TRBJ2-5	many
CASSLGRIEAFF	TGTGCCAGCAGCTTAGGGCGGATTGAAGCTTTCTTT	-	TRBV7-8	TRBJ1-1	many